A single sample is the source of the 20 T cell receptor beta chains below, sequenced in a study of response to subunit inactivated influenza vaccine. TCRdb re-called the RT-PCR reads through MiXCR, storing one row per CDR3 protein. The sample carries approximately 480,000 distinct CDR3 sequences, roughly 11% recorded once. Sequenced here: PBMCs from blood, sampled about 40 days after vaccination. These receptors came from a man between 50 and 59 years old who received an inactivated influenza vaccine.

The table lists this clonotype with a few counts. The J gene is TRBJ2-1, the V gene TRBV6-2 or TRBV6-3; D remains unclear. The CDR3 length is 15 residues. Germline loops: CDR1 MNHEY, CDR2 SVGEGT. V lost 5 bases and J 0 bases, leaving 11 bases between the germline ends. CDR3 bases: TGTGCCAGCAGTCTGTTTACCGTCTCCTACAATGAGCAGTTCTTC. Translated, it gives CASSLFTVSYNEQFF.

The rearrangement joins TRBV14 to TRBJ2-5; D is possibly TRBD1 or TRBD2 (5 bases each). Germline lookup yields CDR1 SGHDN and CDR2 FVKESK. V lost 3 bases and J 5 bases, leaving 13 bases between the germline ends. This CDR3 comprises 14 residues. The CDR3 region is CASSQGPRGETQYF. In DNA form, the CDR3 reads TGTGCCAGCAGCCAGGGGCCCAGAGGGGAGACCCAGTACTTC.

The table lists this clonotype with many counts. The chain has TRBV27 and TRBJ2-1, with a weak D call TRBD2 (7 bases). Trimming cost V 6 bases and J 3 bases, with 18 bases left between them. From germline, CDR1 is MNHEY and CDR2 SMNVEV (reference sequence). The CDR3 spans 16 residues. CDR3 sequence reads: CASRAQGGGRYNEQFF. DNA for the CDR3: TGTGCCAGCAGAGCGCAGGGAGGGGGTCGCTACAATGAGCAGTTCTTC.

The chain has TRBV20-1 and TRBJ2-5; the match to TRBD1 covers 10 bases. The V gene end was trimmed by 6 bases and the J gene end by 4 bases; junction bases not matched to a gene: 2. Germline assignment: CDR1 DFQATT and CDR2 SNEGSKA (reference sequence). CDR3 length: 12 residues. CDR3 sequence: CSARTGGETQYF. CDR3 DNA: TGCAGTGCCCGGACAGGGGGAGAGACCCAGTACTTC.

This clonotype was seen a handful of times. V gene TRBV11-2 combines with J gene TRBJ2-3; the D is unclear. Germline V gene sequence: CDR1 SGHAT, CDR2 FQNNGV. V was trimmed by 5 bases and J by 1 base, leaving 10 bases between them. This CDR3 comprises 14 residues. The CDR3 protein is CASSRRAGTDTQYF. The CDR3 bases are TGTGCCAGCAGCAGAAGGGCGGGCACAGATACGCAGTATTTT.

The chain has TRBV6-1 and TRBJ2-3, with 8 bases aligning to TRBD2. Germline trimming cut 6 bases from V and 1 base from J; bases unmatched to any gene: 3. Germline V gene data show CDR1 as MNHNS and CDR2 as SASEGT. This CDR3 has 14 amino acids. CDR3 residues: CASRRGARTDTQYF. As DNA, the CDR3 is TGTGCCAGCAGGCGGGGGGCCCGCACAGATACGCAGTATTTT.

This clonotype was observed many times. This chain uses TRBV18 with TRBJ2-1, with 7 bases fitting TRBD2. The CDR3 extends over 16 amino acids. Trimming cost V 1 base and J 0 bases; bases outside gene matches: 3. Germline CDR1 reads KGHSH; CDR2 reads LQKENI. The CDR3 loop is CASSPLAGSSYNEQFF. In DNA form, the CDR3 reads TGTGCCAGCTCACCACTAGCGGGTAGCTCCTACAATGAGCAGTTCTTC.

This clonotype was observed a handful of times. The chain carries TRBV5-1 and TRBJ1-2; 9 nucleotides match TRBD1. Germline CDR1 is SGHRS and CDR2 is YFSETQ. V dropped 3 bases and J dropped 2; count of bases not matched to a gene: 2. This CDR3 region has 14 residues. The DNA of the CDR3 is TGCGCCAGCAGCTATACAGGGGGCAACTATGGCTACACCTTC. Its protein is CASSYTGGNYGYTF. The variable domain in full, with the rest retrieved from reference TRBV5-1 and TRBJ1-2, is KAGVTQTPRYLIKTRGQQVTLSCSPISGHRSVSWYQQTPGQGLQFLFEYFSETQRNKGNFPGRFSGRQFSNSRSEMNVSTLELGDSALYLCASSYTGGNYGYTFGSGTRLTVV.

A few counts support this clonotype. This chain joins TRBV5-1 and TRBJ1-2; D is perhaps TRBD1 (6 bases). Deletions cut 3 bases from V and 7 bases from J, with 13 bases between. Germline CDR1 reads SGHRS; CDR2 reads YFSETQ. The length of the CDR3 is 13 residues. The CDR3 DNA sequence: TGCGCCAGCAGCTCCAACAGGGACGGTGGCTACACCTTC. As protein: CASSSNRDGGYTF.

This clonotype was found a few times. The chain has TRBV6-2 or TRBV6-3 and TRBJ2-2; 8 bases match TRBD2. V lost 5 bases to trimming and J lost 6 bases; unmatched junction nucleotides: 11. This CDR3 is built from 16 residues. Germline values: CDR1 MNHEY, CDR2 SVGEGT. DNA for the CDR3: TGTGCCAGCAGTCCCCGTAGCGGGGTCAGCCCCGGGGAGCTGTTTTTT. This codes for CASSPRSGVSPGELFF.

This clonotype was seen repeatedly, ten times or more. The chain uses TRBV7-9 and TRBJ2-1, with unresolved D. Trimming removed 0 bases at V and 9 bases at J, with 6 bases between. This CDR3 is built from 12 residues. Germline V gene lookup returns CDR1 SEHNR and CDR2 FQNEAQ (reference sequence). The CDR3 is CASSLATREQFF. The CDR3 nucleotides are TGTGCCAGCAGCTTAGCGACGCGTGAGCAGTTCTTC.

This clonotype was detected a few times. The chain joins TRBV28 to TRBJ2-3; D may match TRBD1 or TRBD2 (6 bases each). The CDR3 consists of 16 residues. Germline values: CDR1 MDHEN, CDR2 SYDVKM. V lost 3 bases to trimming and J lost 2 bases, with 15 bases between them. CDR3: CASSFGIGGSTDTQYF. The CDR3 nucleotides read TGTGCCAGCAGTTTCGGTATAGGGGGGTCCACAGATACGCAGTATTTT. The full variable domain, in which reference TRBV28 and TRBJ2-3 provide the parts outside the CDR3, is DVKVTQSSRYLVKRTGEKVFLECVQDMDHENMFWYRQDPGLGLRLIYFSYDVKMKEKGDIPEGYSVSREKKERFSLILESASTNQTSMYLCASSFGIGGSTDTQYFGPGTRLTVL.

This clonotype was seen a handful of times. A read error may produce the germline difference seen at one junction end. The chain has TRBV28 and TRBJ2-1; weak D call: TRBD2 (6 bases). Germline V gives CDR1 MDHEN, CDR2 SYDVKM. The CDR3 loop spans 12 amino acids. The DNA of the CDR3 is TGTGCCAGCACCTCAGAAGACGGCGGGACGGTCTTC. Residues: CASTSEDGGTVF.

This clonotype was recorded many times. The chain has TRBV5-4 and TRBJ1-2; D is uncertain. CDR3 length equals 12 residues. The V gene lost 4 bases and the J gene lost 2 bases, with 6 bases spanning the gap. Germline loops: CDR1 SGHNT, CDR2 YYREEE (reference sequence). This CDR3 reads CASSVENYGYTF. In nucleotides, the CDR3 is TGTGCCAGCAGCGTCGAAAACTATGGCTACACCTTC.

This clonotype has more than one count but fewer than ten. V is TRBV4-2 and J is TRBJ2-1; 8 nucleotides line up with TRBD1. Germline V gives CDR1 LGHNA, CDR2 YNFKEQ. J lost 4 bases, V lost 0 bases, and 5 bases had no gene match. The CDR3 extends over 16 amino acids. CDR3 DNA sequence: TGTGCCAGCAGCCAAGATCAGGGGGCGCGGTACAATGAGCAGTTCTTC. This gives the protein CASSQDQGARYNEQFF.

There are many counts of this clonotype. This rearrangement joins TRBV29-1 to TRBJ1-6, with unresolved D. V lost 4 bases to trimming and J lost 7 bases, with 11 bases between them. The germline gives CDR1 SQVTM, CDR2 ANQGSEA. This CDR3 region has 13 residues. The CDR3 bases are TGCAGCGTTGCATCCGACCCGAATTCACCCCTCCACTTT. Residues: CSVASDPNSPLHF.

This clonotype was counted between two and nine times. The genes are TRBV10-1 and TRBJ2-2; possible D gene TRBD1, 5 bases. V lost 1 base and J lost 0, with 9 bases in between. The CDR3 covers 16 residues. The V gene's germline CDR1 is WNHNN and CDR2 SYGVQD (reference sequence). The CDR3 nucleotides are TGCGCCAGCAGTGAGTTTAAGGGGTCGAACACCGGGGAGCTGTTTTTT. It encodes CASSEFKGSNTGELFF.

The chain recombines TRBV6-2 or TRBV6-3 with TRBJ2-5; 8 bases agree with TRBD2. CDR1 and CDR2 (germline): MNHEY, SVGEGT. The CDR3 consists of 14 residues. The V segment lost 5 bases and the J segment 5 bases; nucleotides outside the gene matches: 7. The DNA of the CDR3 is TGTGCCAGCAGTACCCCGGGGGGGCTTGAGACCCAGTACTTC. Amino acids: CASSTPGGLETQYF.

At least ten counts were recorded for this clonotype. This chain connects TRBV10-3 to TRBJ2-1; TRBD2 matches 9 bases. Germline V gene sequence: CDR1 ENHRY, CDR2 SYGVKD. The junction had 10 bases not matched to a gene; V was cut back by 1 base and J by 6 bases. The CDR3 is 17 residues long. The DNA of the CDR3 is TGTGCCATCAGTGAGTTCGAAGTCTTAGCGGGAGCCAATGAGCAGTTCTTC. Protein: CAISEFEVLAGANEQFF.

The rearrangement links TRBV7-9 to TRBJ2-5; D is unclear. V was cut by 2 bases and J by 4 bases, with 8 bases left in between. Per the germline V gene, CDR1 is SEHNR and CDR2 is FQNEAQ (reference sequence). This CDR3 contains 13 residues. The DNA for the CDR3 is TGTGCCAGCAGCTTAACCTACTTAGAGACCCAGTACTTC. Its translation: CASSLTYLETQYF.